Shown below are 9 T cell receptor beta chains from a single sample sequenced in a study of cytomegalovirus exposure and HLA in healthy donors. PCR used 60 Vbeta primers and 13 Jbeta primers. Repertoires were generated with immunoSEQ multiplex PCR, while TCRdb's copy carries only in-frame clones and drops some. The sample gives about 99,000 clones, about 79% of which show up once; less than 3.5% is in the top ten. Sequencing input: PBMCs. The receptor source for this set is a male donor in good health and CMV-seropositive.

The chain links TRBV10-1 to TRBJ1-5, with a possible D match to TRBD1 (6 bases). CDR3 size: 12 residues. Germline values: CDR1 WNHNN, CDR2 SYGVQD (reference sequence). V was pared by 10 bases and J by 7 bases, with 14 bases between. In DNA form, the CDR3 reads TGCGCCACCTCCCCAGGGGACCAGCCCCAGCATTTT. Residues: CATSPGDQPQHF.

V and J are TRBV7-9 and TRBJ2-7; the D gene is possibly TRBD1 (6 bases). The V end was cut by 4 bases, the J end by 3 bases, with 13 bases between. The CDR3 covers 14 residues. CDR1 SEHNR and CDR2 FQNEAQ come from the germline V gene (reference sequence). CDR3 sequence (DNA): TGTGCCAGCAGCTACAGCTGGGACAACTACGAGCAGTACTTC. It codes for CASSYSWDNYEQYF.

The rearrangement joins TRBV18 to TRBJ1-2, with TRBD1 as a possible D gene (6 bases). This CDR3 is built from 15 residues. V was clipped by 2 bases and J by 2 bases, with 12 bases between them. Germline values: CDR1 KGHSH, CDR2 LQKENI. CDR3 coding DNA: TGTGCCAGCTCACCATTCGGACAGCTCAACTATGGCTACACCTTC. Protein product: CASSPFGQLNYGYTF.

This chain joins TRBV9 and TRBJ2-3; the D gene is possibly TRBD2 (6 bases). CDR1 is SGDLS, CDR2 YYNGEE, per germline. CDR3 length: 15 residues. Trimming shortened V by 4 bases and J by 1 base, and 13 bases separated the two germline ends. In nucleotides, the CDR3 is TGTGCCAGCAGCTTTGCCGGGACTGGCACAGATACGCAGTATTTT. Its translation: CASSFAGTGTDTQYF.

The chain has TRBV30 and TRBJ2-7, with 7 bases aligning to TRBD1. The germline gives CDR1 GTSNPN, CDR2 SVGIG (reference sequence). V dropped 3 bases and J dropped 5; count of bases not matched to a gene: 7. The length of the CDR3 is 13 residues. The CDR3 region has the DNA TGTGCCTGGAGCCAACAGGGGAGAAACGAGCAGTACTTC. It codes for CAWSQQGRNEQYF.

Concerning this clone: Other nucleotide sequences from this sample produce the same CDR3. V usage is TRBV5-1 and J usage is TRBJ1-2, with 8 bases identical to TRBD1. From germline, CDR1 is SGHRS and CDR2 YFSETQ. CDR3 length: 13 residues. The junction had 4 bases not matched to a gene; V was cut back by 4 bases and J by 5 bases. The CDR3 here is CASSPGQGYGYTF. As DNA, the CDR3 is TGCGCCAGCAGCCCAGGACAGGGTTATGGCTACACCTTC.

This chain joins TRBV19 and TRBJ1-1; 9 nucleotides align to TRBD1. Germline CDR1 reads LNHDA; CDR2 reads SQIVND (reference sequence). The CDR3 runs 14 residues. The junction had 7 bases not matched to a gene; V was cut back by 5 bases and J by 6 bases. CDR3 in DNA: TGTGCCAGTAGTTGGGACAGGGAATCGCCTGAAGCTTTCTTT. Its protein is CASSWDRESPEAFF.

This chain connects TRBV4-2 to TRBJ1-3; TRBD1 is a possible D gene (5 bases). This CDR3 comprises 15 residues. CDR1 is LGHNA, CDR2 YNFKEQ, per germline. Deletions cut 1 base from V and 0 bases from J, with 7 bases between. The CDR3 coding sequence is TGTGCCAGCAGCCAAGGGGGGGGCTCTGGAAACACCATATATTTT. It translates to CASSQGGGSGNTIYF.

The J gene is TRBJ2-5, the V gene TRBV4-1; 14 nucleotides line up with TRBD2. The CDR3 runs to 16 residues. With V trimmed by 1 base and J by 4 bases, 2 bases remained unmatched. CDR1 is MGHRA, CDR2 YSYEKL, per germline. The chain's CDR3 is CASSQGLAGGSETQYF. The CDR3 DNA reads TGCGCCAGCAGCCAAGGACTAGCGGGGGGGTCAGAGACCCAGTACTTC.